The entry that follows covers one TCR beta chain sequence. V gave up 7 bases and J gave up 7 bases, with 26 bases separating them. Germline assignment: CDR1 SGDLS and CDR2 YYNGEE. CDR3 length: 17 amino acids. This record comes from a study of cytomegalovirus exposure and HLA in healthy donors. 60 Vbeta and 13 Jbeta primers were used in PCR. Sequenced by immunoSEQ multiplex PCR; TCRdb stores in-frame clones only, minus some. Of 150,000 to 200,000 clones listed, 75% to 90% are singletons. Sequenced material: PBMCs. This sequence originates from a woman younger than 35 in good health and CMV-seronegative. This chain joins TRBV9 and TRBJ1-4, with D maybe TRBD1 (6 bases). DNA of the CDR3: TGTGCCAGCCTGGAATCTCGGGGGGGCCGAATCCTTGAAAAACTGTTTTTT. Amino acids: CASLESRGGRILEKLFF.